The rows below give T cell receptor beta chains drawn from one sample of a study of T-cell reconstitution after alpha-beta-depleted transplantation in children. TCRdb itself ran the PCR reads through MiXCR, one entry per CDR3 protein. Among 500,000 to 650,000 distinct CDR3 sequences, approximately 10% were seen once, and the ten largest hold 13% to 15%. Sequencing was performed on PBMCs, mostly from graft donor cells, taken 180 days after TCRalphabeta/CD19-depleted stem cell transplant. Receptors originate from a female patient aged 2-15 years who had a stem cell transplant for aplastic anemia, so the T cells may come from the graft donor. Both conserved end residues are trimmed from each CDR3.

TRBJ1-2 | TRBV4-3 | ASSHQMGGVRGYT
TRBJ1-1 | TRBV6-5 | ASSYSLRDRGARATEAF
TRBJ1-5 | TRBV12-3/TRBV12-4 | ASSEGTAGNQPQH
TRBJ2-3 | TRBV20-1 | SAGGTSGRSDTQY
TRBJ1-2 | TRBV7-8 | ASSPPGDFSYGYT
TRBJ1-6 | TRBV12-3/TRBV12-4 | ASSPTPPGSPLH
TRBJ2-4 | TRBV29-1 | SVEGDRVDIQY
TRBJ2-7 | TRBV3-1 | ASSQVRDRFYEQY
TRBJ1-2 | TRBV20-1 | SARSGYGYT
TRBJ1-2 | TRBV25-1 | ASSAPDPFPGGYT
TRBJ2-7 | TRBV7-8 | ASSLFSYEQY
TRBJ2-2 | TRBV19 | ASSMGRHTGELF
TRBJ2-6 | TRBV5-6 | ASSLGQGRNNVLT
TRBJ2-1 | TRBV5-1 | ASSLEGGVNEQF
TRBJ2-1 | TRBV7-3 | ASSFSGGNEQF
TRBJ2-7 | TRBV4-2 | ASSQGALIAYEQY
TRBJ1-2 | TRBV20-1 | SAPRTGSDYGYT
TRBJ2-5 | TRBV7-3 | ASSLKGSQETQY
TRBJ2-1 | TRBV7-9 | ASSAIVGQKAEQF
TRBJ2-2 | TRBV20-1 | SARKPGPGELF
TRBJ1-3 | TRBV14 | ASSSLQGISGNTIY
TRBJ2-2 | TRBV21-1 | ARPKETGGTGELF
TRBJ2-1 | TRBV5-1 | ASSLVSGLAGSTQLYNEQF
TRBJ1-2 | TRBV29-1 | SVEDRQLPLGYT
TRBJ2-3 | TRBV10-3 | AADGGTDTQY
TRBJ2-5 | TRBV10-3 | AISLGTLQETQY
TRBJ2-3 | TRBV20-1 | SARVPGSRRDTQY
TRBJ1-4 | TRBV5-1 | ASSWGRSNEKLF
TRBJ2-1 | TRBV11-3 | ASSLDKRFSYNEQF
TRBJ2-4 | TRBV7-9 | ASSLVGLETGGNSQY
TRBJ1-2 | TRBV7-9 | ASSPPSYPAHGYT
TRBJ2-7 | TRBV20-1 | SASRGYYEQY
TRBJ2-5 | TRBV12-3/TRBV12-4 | ASSLPPETQY
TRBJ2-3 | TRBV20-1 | SASLLAGGPADTQY
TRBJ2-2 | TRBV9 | ASRPGQKTTGELF
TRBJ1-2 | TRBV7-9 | ASSLGLPYANYGYT
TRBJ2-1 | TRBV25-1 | ASSEFRVRNEQF
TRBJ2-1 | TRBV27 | ASSWTGASNEQF
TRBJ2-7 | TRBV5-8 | ASSLGLAGVAYEQY
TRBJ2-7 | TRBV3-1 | ASSQAPGLAGADEQY
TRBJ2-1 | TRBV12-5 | ASGLVPGQKF
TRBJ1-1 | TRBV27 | ASSRHQGVTEAF
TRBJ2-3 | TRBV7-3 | ASSSPTSGTDTQY
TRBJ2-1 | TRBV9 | ASSVQGGIYNEQF
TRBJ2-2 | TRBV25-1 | ASSESPWRELF
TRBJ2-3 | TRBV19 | ASSTPDRGSSTDTQY
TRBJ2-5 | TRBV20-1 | SAMNRAGVSETQY
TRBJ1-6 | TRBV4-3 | ASSQGGTPANSPLH
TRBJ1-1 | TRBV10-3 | AIAGVMNTEAF
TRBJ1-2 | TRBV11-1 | ASSLVGDGQGANYGYT
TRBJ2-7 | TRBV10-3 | AISTGLSGDEQY
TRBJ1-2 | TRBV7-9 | ASSLSGGHQGYT
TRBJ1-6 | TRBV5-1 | ASSLGQPSSYNSPLH
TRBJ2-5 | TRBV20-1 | SVSPGMGETQY
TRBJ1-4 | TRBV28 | ASSSQGENLF